These 17 T cell receptor beta chains share one sample of origin, sequenced in a study of blood T cell repertoires in COVID-19. Data came from immunoSEQ multiplex PCR; TCRdb stores just in-frame clones and leaves some out. The table has some 190,000 clones, 80% to 90% seen once. Material: peripheral blood. All receptors derive from a man aged 25 to 45 with acute or convalescent COVID-19.

The chain is built from TRBV29-1 and TRBJ1-1; D may be TRBD1 (6 bases). Trimming removed 5 bases from V and 3 bases from J, with 13 bases in between. The CDR3 is 13 amino acids. Germline V gene data show CDR1 as SQVTM and CDR2 as ANQGSEA. Here the CDR3 reads CSVFYRVDTEAFF. CDR3 nucleotides: TGCAGCGTTTTCTACAGGGTCGACACTGAAGCTTTCTTT.

The chain joins TRBV28 to TRBJ1-2, with D unclear. Between the trimmed V and J ends, which lost 8 bases and 9 bases, there was a span of 28 bases. The CDR3 is 16 amino acids. CDR1 and CDR2 (germline): MDHEN, SYDVKM. The CDR3 DNA is TGTGCCAGCGAGATAGGTACTCTTGGAGAGGCTGGCCGCTACACCTTC. This gives the protein CASEIGTLGEAGRYTF.

This chain uses TRBV3-1 (or the pseudogene TRBV3-2) with TRBJ2-3, with 8 positions matching TRBD1. V was clipped by 0 bases and J by 6 bases; unmatched bases: 5. The V gene's germline CDR1 is LGHDT and CDR2 YNNKEL (reference sequence). This CDR3 comprises 15 residues. CDR3 DNA: TGTGCCAGCAGCCAAGATCAGGGGGCGCGGGATACGCAGTATTTT. This translates into CASSQDQGARDTQYF.

V is TRBV19 and J is TRBJ2-7; 9 bases are shared with TRBD2. Germline V gives CDR1 LNHDA, CDR2 SQIVND (reference sequence). The junction had 11 bases not matched to a gene; V was cut back by 4 bases and J by 7 bases. The CDR3 is made up of 15 amino acids. The CDR3 loop reads CASSRGGLAGPEQYF. CDR3 coding DNA: TGTGCCAGTAGTAGGGGAGGGCTAGCGGGGCCGGAGCAGTACTTC.

The count of this clone is one. In DNA form, the CDR3 reads TGTGCCAGCAGGGTGAGCGGGGGCAGGGGTCTGGACTCACCCCTCCACTTT. Encoded protein: CASRVSGGRGLDSPLHF. The genes are TRBV28 and TRBJ1-6; TRBD1 is a possible D gene (6 bases). This CDR3 region has 17 residues. From germline, CDR1 is MDHEN and CDR2 SYDVKM. The germline V and J ends were trimmed by 6 bases and 10 bases, with 25 bases remaining between them.

The chain carries TRBV5-1 and TRBJ2-7; 8 nucleotides agree with TRBD1. The V gene's germline CDR1 is SGHRS and CDR2 YFSETQ. The length of the CDR3 is 14 residues. Trimming took 5 bases from V and 1 from J; bases not matched to a gene: 5. In DNA, the CDR3 is TGCGCCAGCAGGGACACAGGGGGGTCCTACGAGCAGTACTTC. Translated, it gives CASRDTGGSYEQYF.

The chain recombines TRBV10-3 with TRBJ2-1, with 7 bases matching TRBD2. The CDR3 spans 15 residues. Germline-derived CDR1 and CDR2 are ENHRY and SYGVKD. The junction had 1 base not matched to a gene; V was cut back by 2 bases and J by 0 bases. The CDR3 DNA sequence: TGTGCCATCAGTGAGACGGGGGGCTCCTACAATGAGCAGTTCTTC. This translates into CAISETGGSYNEQFF.

This chain links TRBV7-2 with TRBJ2-5; 13 bases are shared with TRBD2. Germline V gives CDR1 SGHTA, CDR2 FQGNSA. The CDR3 has 15 amino acids. Losses at the gene ends were 5 bases for V and 2 bases for J; bases not matched to a gene: 2. The CDR3 nucleotides read TGTGCCAGCAGCAAGGGACTAGCGGGACAAGAGACCCAGTACTTC. Translation: CASSKGLAGQETQYF.

This rearrangement joins TRBV5-6 to TRBJ1-6; D remains ambiguous. This CDR3 has 13 residues. Germline V lookup: CDR1 SGHDT, CDR2 YYEEEE. V shed 4 bases and J shed 10 bases, with 12 bases lying between them. The CDR3 region has the DNA TGTGCCAGCAGCCCCCGGCTAGAATCACCCCTCCACTTT. Protein sequence: CASSPRLESPLHF.

Concerning this clone: The same CDR3 also results from other DNA sequences found in this sample. The chain carries TRBV9 and TRBJ2-7; a weak D match, TRBD2 (5 bases). V was trimmed by 0 bases and J by 0 bases, leaving 7 bases between them. CDR1 is SGDLS, CDR2 YYNGEE, per germline. The CDR3 spans 14 residues. Written as DNA, the CDR3 is TGTGCCAGCAGCGTAGTAGGGAGCTCCTACGAGCAGTACTTC. Amino acid sequence: CASSVVGSSYEQYF.

The rearrangement uses TRBV3-1 (or the pseudogene TRBV3-2) and TRBJ2-1, with 7 bases matching TRBD2. Germline CDR1 is LGHDT and CDR2 is YNNKEL (reference sequence). The ends lost 5 bases at V and 6 bases at J; junction bases unmatched: 1. This CDR3 spans 12 amino acids. CDR3 sequence: CASSGRVNEQFF. CDR3 coding DNA: TGTGCCAGCAGCGGGAGGGTCAATGAGCAGTTCTTC.

The chain employs TRBV27 and TRBJ1-2, with D possibly matching TRBD1 (5 bases). Trimming left V 8 bases short and J 4 bases short, with 14 bases between. Germline CDR1 reads MNHEY; CDR2 reads SMNVEV (reference sequence). This CDR3 contains 13 residues. CDR3 DNA: TGTGCCAGCGGGTTTCGGGGGGGCTATGGCTACACCTTC. This codes for CASGFRGGYGYTF.

V gene TRBV5-1 combines with J gene TRBJ1-6; 7 nucleotides align to TRBD1. The CDR3 totals 14 residues. CDR1 is SGHRS, CDR2 YFSETQ, per germline. J gave up 8 bases and V 5 bases, and 7 bases lay outside the gene matches. The CDR3 protein is CASRHRGMDSPLHF. CDR3 coding DNA: TGCGCCAGCAGACACAGGGGAATGGATTCACCCCTCCACTTT.

The rearrangement links TRBV15 to TRBJ1-3; D is possibly TRBD1 (5 bases). This CDR3 has 16 residues. V lost 5 bases, J lost 4 bases, and 18 bases lay in between. The V gene's germline CDR1 is LNHNV and CDR2 YYDKDF (reference sequence). The CDR3, as DNA: TGTGCCACCAGCGGACCCCAGCGGGGCGCCGGAAACACCATATATTTT. Translating it yields CATSGPQRGAGNTIYF.

The chain has TRBV3-1 (or the pseudogene TRBV3-2) and TRBJ2-5; D possibly corresponds to TRBD2 (5 bases). This CDR3 comprises 14 residues. Germline loops: CDR1 LGHDT, CDR2 YNNKEL (reference sequence). Trimming took off 4 bases at V and 5 bases at J, with 14 bases between the two ends. The CDR3 here is CASSLPLRVETQYF. The CDR3, as DNA: TGTGCCAGCAGCCTACCGTTGAGGGTTGAGACCCAGTACTTC.

The chain combines TRBV6-1 with TRBJ1-1, with D hard to call. Germline-derived CDR1 and CDR2 are MNHNS and SASEGT. V dropped 3 bases and J dropped 4 bases, with 9 bases sitting between them. This CDR3 is 13 amino acids long. This chain's CDR3 is CASSEGPVTEAFF. DNA for the CDR3: TGTGCCAGCAGTGAGGGCCCAGTCACTGAAGCTTTCTTT.

The rearrangement joins TRBV29-1 to TRBJ2-3, with D perhaps matching TRBD2 (6 bases). Germline lookup yields CDR1 SQVTM and CDR2 ANQGSEA. The CDR3 is made up of 13 amino acids. Trimming pared 5 bases from V and 4 bases from J, leaving 13 bases between. In nucleotides, the CDR3 is TGCAGCGTTAGGGTGGGCGGGGCAGATACGCAGTATTTT. This encodes CSVRVGGADTQYF.